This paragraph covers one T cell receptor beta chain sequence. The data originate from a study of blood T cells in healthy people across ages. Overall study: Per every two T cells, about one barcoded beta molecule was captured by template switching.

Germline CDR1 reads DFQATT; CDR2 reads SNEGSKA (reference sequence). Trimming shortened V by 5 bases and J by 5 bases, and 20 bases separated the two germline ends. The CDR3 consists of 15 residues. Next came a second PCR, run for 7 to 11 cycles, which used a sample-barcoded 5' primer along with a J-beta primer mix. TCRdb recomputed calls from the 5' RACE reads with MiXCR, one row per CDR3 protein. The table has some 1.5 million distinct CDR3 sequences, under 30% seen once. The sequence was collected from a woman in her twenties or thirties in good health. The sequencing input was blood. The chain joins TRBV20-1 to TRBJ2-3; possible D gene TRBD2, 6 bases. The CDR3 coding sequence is TGCAGTGCTCCCGATGGCGGGGCTGAAGAAGATACGCAGTATTTT. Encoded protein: CSAPDGGAEEDTQYF.